The 15 T cell receptor beta chains below come from one sample, sequenced in a study of cytomegalovirus exposure and HLA in healthy donors. With 60 Vbeta and 13 Jbeta primers, the PCR was carried out. The method was immunoSEQ multiplex PCR; TCRdb's version includes in-frame clones alone and lacks a portion of them. Recorded here are 130,000 or so clones; the top ten clones represent about 1.6%. Sequencing was carried out using PBMCs. These receptors were obtained from a woman aged 40 to 50 in good health and CMV-seronegative.

The chain links TRBV27 to TRBJ2-2, with 9 nucleotides matching TRBD1. The CDR3 covers 16 residues. V lost 6 bases, J lost 3 bases, and 8 bases stayed unmatched. The germline CDR1 and CDR2 sequences are MNHEY and SMNVEV (reference sequence). The CDR3 reads CASRRDRVAYTGELFF. The CDR3 region has the DNA TGTGCCAGCAGACGGGACAGGGTCGCGTACACCGGGGAGCTGTTTTTT.

The chain couples TRBV19 to TRBJ1-1; TRBD1 aligns across 7 bases. This CDR3 has 15 amino acids. V was clipped by 5 bases and J by 5 bases; unmatched bases: 11. Germline CDR1 LNHDA, CDR2 SQIVND (reference sequence). In DNA form, the CDR3 reads TGTGCCAGTAGTGTCAGACAGGGAGGAGGTACTGAAGCTTTCTTT. Residues: CASSVRQGGGTEAFF.

The chain uses TRBV7-8 and TRBJ1-1; 9 nucleotides agree with TRBD1. CDR3 length: 14 residues. With V trimmed by 7 bases and J by 5 bases, 8 bases remained unmatched. In germline, CDR1 is SGHVS, CDR2 FQNEAQ. The CDR3 DNA reads as TGTGCCAGCACTCGGACAGGGGCGTCTACTGAAGCTTTCTTT. Translating gives CASTRTGASTEAFF.

The CDR3 spells CASSYSNRGDYGYTF. The CDR3 DNA reads TGTGCCAGCAGTTACTCGAACAGGGGGGACTATGGCTACACCTTC. The chain is built from TRBV6-5 and TRBJ1-2; 8 bases agree with TRBD1. Germline CDR1 is MNHEY and CDR2 is SVGAGI. The ends lost 0 bases at V and 3 bases at J; junction bases unmatched: 3. The CDR3 covers 15 residues.

This chain uses TRBV5-5 with TRBJ1-1; 7 nucleotides match TRBD1. The junction had 9 bases not matched to a gene; V was cut back by 4 bases and J by 6 bases. The CDR3 loop spans 14 amino acids. Germline values: CDR1 SGHKS, CDR2 YYEKEE (reference sequence). CDR3 sequence: CASSRGQLGPEAFF. The CDR3 coding sequence is TGTGCCAGCAGCCGGGGACAGCTGGGGCCTGAAGCTTTCTTT.

This chain connects TRBV7-2 to TRBJ2-2; a possible D gene is TRBD2 (5 bases). In germline, CDR1 is SGHTA, CDR2 FQGNSA. With 6 bases removed from V and 1 base from J, the gap between germline ends came to 12 bases. The CDR3 has 15 residues. CDR3: CASSLPGKNTGELFF. DNA of the CDR3: TGTGCCAGCAGTCTCCCGGGGAAGAACACCGGGGAGCTGTTTTTT.

The chain is built from TRBV10-2 and TRBJ1-5; 9 bases line up with TRBD1. Germline lookup yields CDR1 WSHSY and CDR2 SAAADI. This CDR3 has 18 amino acids. V gave up 6 bases and J gave up 2 bases; unmatched junction bases: 14. For the CDR3, the DNA is TGCGCCAGCAGCAATACCGGGACAGGGAACTTGGGCAATCAGCCCCAGCATTTT. Its protein is CASSNTGTGNLGNQPQHF.

The chain is built from TRBV2 and TRBJ2-5; D may be TRBD1 (7 bases). Trimming took 1 base from V and 1 from J, leaving 16 bases between them. The length of the CDR3 is 17 residues. Germline V CDR1 and CDR2: SNHLY, FYNNEI. The CDR3 here is CASSEGRGLGVQETQYF. The CDR3 DNA follows: TGTGCCAGCAGTGAAGGGAGGGGGCTTGGGGTCCAAGAGACCCAGTACTTC.

This chain connects TRBV7-3 to TRBJ1-1; TRBD1 agrees at 7 bases. After removal of 5 bases from V and 6 bases from J, the junction contained 9 bases not matched to a gene. The CDR3 contains 14 residues. Per the germline V gene, CDR1 is SGHTA and CDR2 is FQGTGA. This chain's CDR3 is CASSRQGGLPEAFF. DNA for the CDR3: TGTGCCAGCAGCCGTCAAGGGGGCCTTCCTGAAGCTTTCTTT.

This chain connects TRBV15 to TRBJ1-2; 9 nucleotides line up with TRBD1. J lost 7 bases, V lost 3 bases, and 15 bases had no gene match. The CDR3 contains 17 residues. Germline loops: CDR1 LNHNV, CDR2 YYDKDF (reference sequence). For the CDR3, the DNA is TGTGCCACCAGCAGCGACAAGGGGACAGGGCCTCTCGGTGGCTACACCTTC. It translates to CATSSDKGTGPLGGYTF.

The rearrangement joins TRBV4-2 to TRBJ1-2; no clear D gene. Germline V CDR1 and CDR2: LGHNA, YNFKEQ. With 0 bases removed from V and 12 bases from J, the gap between germline ends came to 11 bases. The length of the CDR3 is 12 residues. In nucleotides, the CDR3 is TGTGCCAGCAGCCAAGATATAGGAGAACACACCTTC. Its translation: CASSQDIGEHTF.

This chain links TRBV4-3 with TRBJ2-3; D is possibly TRBD1 (5 bases). The V end was cut by 8 bases, the J end by 6 bases, with 15 bases between. Germline values: CDR1 LGHNA, CDR2 YSLEER. The CDR3 loop spans 13 amino acids. CDR3 bases: TGCGCCAGCCGACAGAACCTTGGGGATACGCAGTATTTT. Translating it yields CASRQNLGDTQYF.

V and J are TRBV14 and TRBJ1-2; 12 nucleotides match TRBD1. CDR1 is SGHDN and CDR2 is FVKESK in the germline V gene. With V trimmed by 2 bases and J by 3 bases, 4 bases remained unmatched. The CDR3 consists of 16 residues. The CDR3 DNA reads TGTGCCAGCAGCCAACCGGGACAGGGGGCTCACTATGGCTACACCTTC. Translation: CASSQPGQGAHYGYTF. Combining the CDR3 with reference TRBV14 and TRBJ1-2 gives the whole variable domain EAGVTQFPSHSVIEKGQTVTLRCDPISGHDNLYWYRRVMGKEIKFLLHFVKESKQDESGMPNNRFLAERTGGTYSTLKVQPAELEDSGVYFCASSQPGQGAHYGYTFGSGTRLTVV.

The rearrangement uses TRBV4-2 and TRBJ2-4; D is possibly TRBD2 (5 bases). The germline gives CDR1 LGHNA, CDR2 YNFKEQ. Deletions cut 1 base from V and 0 bases from J, with 7 bases between. The length of the CDR3 is 15 residues. The CDR3 DNA follows: TGTGCCAGCAGCCAAGGAGGGTTAGCCAAAAACATTCAGTACTTC. Its protein product is CASSQGGLAKNIQYF.

This chain connects TRBV29-1 to TRBJ2-2, with 9 bases fitting TRBD1. Germline lookup yields CDR1 SQVTM and CDR2 ANQGSEA. This CDR3 has 12 residues. Trimming removed 6 bases from V and 6 bases from J; junction bases left unmatched: 2. In DNA form, the CDR3 reads TGCAGCGTGGGGACAGGGCCCGGGGAGCTGTTTTTT. Translated: CSVGTGPGELFF.